Presented here are 22 T cell receptor beta chains from one specimen sequenced in a study of cytomegalovirus exposure and HLA in healthy donors. The study ran its PCR with 60 Vbeta and 13 Jbeta primers. Repertoires were generated with immunoSEQ multiplex PCR, while TCRdb's copy carries only in-frame clones and drops some. The data show 200,000 to 300,000 clones, approximately 81% seen once. Sequenced material: PBMCs. The receptors derive from a woman aged 55-70 years in good health and CMV-seropositive.

The chain has TRBV4-1 and TRBJ2-7, with 10 bases aligning to TRBD2. In germline, CDR1 is MGHRA, CDR2 YSYEKL. J gave up 5 bases and V 1 base, and 8 bases lay outside the gene matches. The CDR3 extends over 16 amino acids. The CDR3 coding sequence is TGCGCCAGCAGCCAAGGGTCTAGCGGGAGTATCCACGAGCAGTACTTC. Its protein product is CASSQGSSGSIHEQYF.

This rearrangement joins TRBV5-6 to TRBJ1-1, with D uncertain. Looked up from germline, CDR1 is SGHDT and CDR2 is YYEEEE. The CDR3 sequence is 11 residues long. The V end lost 4 bases, the J end lost 7 bases, and 8 bases lay between the germline ends. In nucleotides, the CDR3 is TGTGCCAGCAGCAGTTACGGTGAAGCTTTCTTT. Translated, it gives CASSSYGEAFF.

V is TRBV9 and J is TRBJ1-4; TRBD1 agrees at 8 bases. The CDR3 covers 14 residues. Germline trimming cut 0 bases from V and 8 bases from J; bases unmatched to any gene: 3. Germline CDR1 is SGDLS and CDR2 is YYNGEE. The CDR3: CASSVGTGSEKLFF. The DNA for the CDR3 is TGTGCCAGCAGCGTAGGGACAGGGTCCGAAAAACTGTTTTTT. Using reference TRBV9 and TRBJ1-4 for the parts outside the CDR3, the full variable domain is DSGVTQTPKHLITATGQRVTLRCSPRSGDLSVYWYQQSLDQGLQFLIQYYNGEERAKGNILERFSAQQFPDLHSELNLSSLELGDSALYFCASSVGTGSEKLFFGSGTQLSVL.

The J gene is TRBJ2-5, the V gene TRBV4-1; possibly TRBD2 for D (6 bases). CDR3 length: 15 residues. Trimming took off 5 bases at V and 1 base at J, with 14 bases between the two ends. The V gene's germline CDR1 is MGHRA and CDR2 YSYEKL. This CDR3 reads CASSLPGGGQETQYF. The CDR3 region has the DNA TGCGCCAGCAGCTTGCCCGGGGGTGGCCAAGAGACCCAGTACTTC.

The sample holds one count of this clone. The chain is built from TRBV6-5 and TRBJ1-1; D is perhaps TRBD1 (6 bases). Trimming took 6 bases from V and 8 from J, leaving 13 bases between them. The CDR3 runs 12 residues. Per germline, CDR1 MNHEY and CDR2 SVGAGI. CDR3: CASSPGTLEAFF. DNA for the CDR3: TGTGCCAGCAGCCCCGGGACACTAGAAGCTTTCTTT.

The chain employs TRBV5-4 and TRBJ1-2; maybe TRBD1 (6 bases). The CDR3 covers 13 residues. Germline values: CDR1 SGHNT, CDR2 YYREEE (reference sequence). V was pared by 2 bases and J by 6 bases, with 11 bases between. DNA for the CDR3: TGTGCCAGCAGCTTCAGGGGAGGGCATGGCTACACCTTC. This translates into CASSFRGGHGYTF.

This clone was seen a handful of times. CDR3 loop: CATTGGREQFF. Written as DNA, the CDR3 is TGTGCCACTACAGGGGGCAGGGAGCAGTTCTTC. The V call is TRBV2, the J call TRBJ2-1; 9 nucleotides agree with TRBD1. Per the germline V gene, CDR1 is SNHLY and CDR2 is FYNNEI. J gave up 10 bases and V 10 bases, and 5 bases lay outside the gene matches. The CDR3 sequence is 11 residues long. Together with reference TRBV2 and TRBJ2-1, the CDR3 gives the full variable domain: EPEVTQTPSHQVTQMGQEVILRCVPISNHLYFYWYRQILGQKVEFLVSFYNNEISEKSEIFDDQFSVERPDGSNFTLKIRSTKLEDSAMYFCATTGGREQFFGPGTRLTVL.

Regarding this clone: The junction and the germline gene differ at one end; a read error may be behind it. V and J are TRBV7-9 and TRBJ1-6; TRBD1 agrees at 9 bases. From germline, CDR1 is SEHNR and CDR2 FQNEAQ (reference sequence). The CDR3 covers 17 residues. The CDR3 spells CSSSFTGTGSVNSPLHF. CDR3 sequence (DNA): TGTTCCAGCAGTTTCACCGGGACAGGGTCCGTCAATTCACCCCTCCACTTT.

This chain connects TRBV12-5 to TRBJ1-2, with D possibly TRBD1 on 6 matching bases. Germline CDR1 reads LGHNT; CDR2 reads FRNRAP. Trimming took 5 bases from V and 0 from J, leaving 10 bases between them. The CDR3 covers 14 residues. CDR3 nucleotides: TGTGCTAGTGGTCCGCGGACAGCTAACTATGGCTACACCTTC. Translation gives CASGPRTANYGYTF.

This clone was detected a few times. A read error may account for a junction end that differs from germline. The gene calls are TRBV7-9 and TRBJ2-2, with 7 bases matching TRBD1. Germline CDR1 SEHNR, CDR2 FQNEAQ (reference sequence). The CDR3 covers 15 residues. Written as DNA, the CDR3 is TGTTCCAGCAGCACCTCGCGACAGGGTCCCGGGGAGCTGTTTTTT. It codes for CSSSTSRQGPGELFF.

The chain joins TRBV28 to TRBJ2-7; tentatively, D is TRBD1 (6 bases). V was cut by 4 bases and J by 0 bases, with 22 bases left in between. From germline, CDR1 is MDHEN and CDR2 SYDVKM. This CDR3 contains 18 residues. CDR3 sequence (DNA): TGTGCCAGCAGTTCCATGGCCGCCGGGACACCCAACTCCTACGAGCAGTACTTC. As protein: CASSSMAAGTPNSYEQYF.

V is TRBV4-2 and J is TRBJ2-2; 10 nucleotides line up with TRBD1. V was clipped by 2 bases and J by 4 bases; unmatched bases: 7. The CDR3 runs 17 residues. Germline CDR1 and CDR2: LGHNA and YNFKEQ. The CDR3 loop reads CASSQNPGQGITGELFF. Here the CDR3 DNA reads TGTGCCAGCAGCCAAAATCCGGGACAGGGGATCACCGGGGAGCTGTTTTTT.

The rearrangement links TRBV9 to TRBJ1-2, with D unresolved. Germline V gene lookup returns CDR1 SGDLS and CDR2 YYNGEE. V gave up 0 bases and J gave up 7 bases, with 22 bases separating them. This CDR3 comprises 17 residues. The CDR3 here is CASSVGKRGNPNPGYTF. The CDR3 coding sequence is TGTGCCAGCAGCGTAGGAAAGAGAGGGAACCCAAATCCTGGCTACACCTTC. Together with reference TRBV9 and TRBJ1-2, the CDR3 gives the full variable domain: DSGVTQTPKHLITATGQRVTLRCSPRSGDLSVYWYQQSLDQGLQFLIQYYNGEERAKGNILERFSAQQFPDLHSELNLSSLELGDSALYFCASSVGKRGNPNPGYTFGSGTRLTVV.

The chain employs TRBV9 and TRBJ1-1; 9 bases map to TRBD1. Germline CDR1 and CDR2: SGDLS and YYNGEE. With 4 bases clipped from V and 6 bases from J, the junction kept 10 bases outside the gene matches. CDR3 length: 15 residues. For the CDR3, the DNA is TGTGCCAGCAGCCCATCTGGACAGGGGTACTCTGAAGCTTTCTTT. This encodes CASSPSGQGYSEAFF. The whole variable domain, filled in from reference TRBV9 and TRBJ1-1, reads DSGVTQTPKHLITATGQRVTLRCSPRSGDLSVYWYQQSLDQGLQFLIQYYNGEERAKGNILERFSAQQFPDLHSELNLSSLELGDSALYFCASSPSGQGYSEAFFGQGTRLTVV.

The rearrangement joins TRBV9 to TRBJ2-1, with TRBD2 identical over 8 bases. CDR1 and CDR2 from the germline V gene are SGDLS and YYNGEE. V lost 2 bases, J lost 2 bases, and 6 bases stayed unmatched. This CDR3 is built from 16 residues. The chain's CDR3 is CASSVGRSGTYNEQFF. The CDR3 DNA reads as TGTGCCAGCAGCGTTGGCCGTAGCGGGACCTACAATGAGCAGTTCTTC. Filled out from reference TRBV9 and TRBJ2-1, the complete variable domain reads DSGVTQTPKHLITATGQRVTLRCSPRSGDLSVYWYQQSLDQGLQFLIQYYNGEERAKGNILERFSAQQFPDLHSELNLSSLELGDSALYFCASSVGRSGTYNEQFFGPGTRLTVL.

The rearrangement joins TRBV29-1 to TRBJ2-1, with D possibly being TRBD2 (6 bases). Per germline, CDR1 SQVTM and CDR2 ANQGSEA. The germline V and J ends were trimmed by 6 bases and 2 bases, with 17 bases remaining between them. The CDR3 has 15 residues. The CDR3 loop is CSVREGLFTYNEQFF. In DNA, the CDR3 is TGCAGCGTCCGTGAGGGACTCTTTACCTACAATGAGCAGTTCTTC.

V usage is TRBV4-1 and J usage is TRBJ2-5; 13 positions match TRBD2. J gave up 4 bases and V 4 bases, and 9 bases lay outside the gene matches. Germline values: CDR1 MGHRA, CDR2 YSYEKL. The CDR3 spans 17 residues. Here the CDR3 reads CASSRFNGLAGVETQYF. CDR3 nucleotide sequence: TGCGCCAGCAGCCGCTTCAATGGACTAGCGGGAGTAGAGACCCAGTACTTC.

The table lists this clone with a count of one. The gene calls are TRBV4-2 and TRBJ2-3; 10 positions agree with TRBD2. Trimming took 2 bases from V and 2 from J; bases not matched to a gene: 4. The CDR3 runs to 16 residues. The germline V gene has CDR1 LGHNA and CDR2 YNFKEQ. Here the CDR3 DNA reads TGTGCCAGCAGCCAACGACTAGCGGGTAACACAGATACGCAGTATTTT. It encodes CASSQRLAGNTDTQYF.

This clone was seen only a few times. This sequence joins TRBV19 and TRBJ1-6; D gene ambiguous. The germline V and J ends were trimmed by 1 base and 7 bases, with 8 bases remaining between them. Germline CDR1 and CDR2: LNHDA and SQIVND (reference sequence). This CDR3 region has 14 residues. CDR3 DNA sequence: TGTGCCAGTAGTATAGTGGGCCACAATTCACCCCTCCACTTT. Translation gives CASSIVGHNSPLHF.

The chain employs TRBV4-1 and TRBJ2-3, with 7 bases that match TRBD1. Germline lookup yields CDR1 MGHRA and CDR2 YSYEKL. Unmatched junction bases numbered 3, after V lost 1 base and J lost 2 bases. This CDR3 region has 15 residues. CDR3 protein: CASSQGQGYTDTQYF. The CDR3, as DNA: TGCGCCAGCAGCCAAGGACAGGGATACACAGATACGCAGTATTTT.

This clone was seen once. The J gene is TRBJ2-7, the V gene TRBV18; 10 positions match TRBD2. The junction had 10 bases not matched to a gene; V was cut back by 5 bases and J by 0 bases. CDR1 is KGHSH, CDR2 LQKENI, per germline. The CDR3 is 17 residues long. The CDR3 DNA reads as TGTGCCAGCTCATCAAGAGAGGGACTAGCGAGCTCCTACGAGCAGTACTTC. Translation gives CASSSREGLASSYEQYF.

The chain is built from TRBV5-1 and TRBJ2-5; 8 nucleotides line up with TRBD1. J gave up 5 bases and V 0 bases, and 6 bases lay outside the gene matches. CDR1 is SGHRS and CDR2 is YFSETQ in the germline V gene. CDR3 length: 15 residues. CDR3 sequence reads: CASSLAGGSSETQYF. The CDR3 DNA follows: TGCGCCAGCAGCTTGGCAGGGGGCAGTTCTGAGACCCAGTACTTC.